This is a list of T cell receptor beta chains from one sample in a study of shared T cell receptors in the human thymus. Sequenced by immunoSEQ multiplex PCR; TCRdb stores in-frame clones only, minus some. The table lists 500,000 to 550,000 clones, approximately 80% of them singletons. Another study also made use of these data, one on human thymus T cells.

Sequenced sample: thymocytes. The origin of the receptors is a boy under two years old with a congenital heart defect. The CDR3 runs from the conserved cysteine through the conserved F or W. A D gene is named only where the DNA matches it firmly. Clone sizes are given selectively: once, few, many, or a class where the clone is expanded.

TRBD2,.,TRBV4-2,16,TRBJ2-5,TGTGCCAGCAGCCAACTGACTAGCGGGACATTCGAGACCCAGTACTTC,CASSQLTSGTFETQYF
TRBD2,.,TRBV27,14,TRBJ2-1,TGTGCCCCTATGGCTAGCGGGAGTGGAAATGAGCAGTTCTTC,CAPMASGSGNEQFF
.,.,TRBV18,14,TRBJ2-7,TGTGCCAGCTCATCCACAGGGTTGGGCTACGAGCAGTACTTC,CASSSTGLGYEQYF
TRBD2,.,TRBV10-3,13,TRBJ2-7,TGTGCCATCAGTGAGGCGGGGGACGTAGAGCAGTACTTC,CAISEAGDVEQYF
TRBD1,.,TRBV7-2,16,TRBJ2-7,TGTGCCAGCAGCTTAGCTCCGACAGGGTATACCTACGAGCAGTACTTC,CASSLAPTGYTYEQYF
.,few,TRBV6-5,16,TRBJ2-1,TGTGCCAGCAGTTACTCTTTCGAACTCCCCTACAATGAGCAGTTCTTC,CASSYSFELPYNEQFF
.,.,TRBV7-6,16,TRBJ2-7,TGTGCCAGCAGCTTGGCCCCTCGGGAAGGAGCCTACGAGCAGTACTTC,CASSLAPREGAYEQYF
TRBD2,.,TRBV7-6,19,TRBJ2-1,TGTGCCAGCAGCGACCCTCCTAGCGGGAGGGCCCGGTCCTACAATGAGCAGTTCTTC,CASSDPPSGRARSYNEQFF
.,few,TRBV29-1,12,TRBJ2-7,TGCAGCGTTGCAGACAGGACCTACGAGCAGTACTTC,CSVADRTYEQYF
TRBD1,.,TRBV28,19,TRBJ2-4,TGTGCCAGCAGTTGCGGGACAGGGGGCTTTGACCGAGCCAAAAACATTCAGTACTTC,CASSCGTGGFDRAKNIQYF
TRBD2,.,TRBV4-3,17,TRBJ2-1,TGCGCCAGCAGCCGTGGACTAGCGGGAGGATCCGGCAATGAGCAGTTCTTC,CASSRGLAGGSGNEQFF
TRBD1,few,TRBV4-1,18,TRBJ1-3,TGCGCCAGCAGCCAAGGACAGGGAGAGGGTATGAGTGGAAACACCATATATTTT,CASSQGQGEGMSGNTIYF
TRBD1,.,TRBV10-2,15,TRBJ2-7,TGCGCCAGCAGTGACCAGGACAGGTTAGGCTACGAGCAGTACTTC,CASSDQDRLGYEQYF
TRBD1,.,TRBV4-3,16,TRBJ1-2,TGCGCCAGCAGCCACCAGGACAGGGGGCAAGGCTATGGCTACACCTTC,CASSHQDRGQGYGYTF
TRBD2,.,TRBV5-1,17,TRBJ2-7,TGCGCCAGCAGCTTGGGCCCCGGCGGGAGTGGGACCTACGAGCAGTACTTC,CASSLGPGGSGTYEQYF
TRBD2,.,TRBV19,15,TRBJ2-1,TGTGCCAGTAGTCCCGGGGCGGGAGTCTTTAATGAGCAGTTCTTC,CASSPGAGVFNEQFF
TRBD1,few,TRBV4-3,16,TRBJ2-7,TGCGCCAGCAGCCGAGGCTTAGGGACAGGGTCCTACGAGCAGTACTTC,CASSRGLGTGSYEQYF
.,.,TRBV5-1,15,TRBJ1-3,TGCGCCAGCAGCCGGGCCGGGGGGCCTAGAAACACCATATATTTT,CASSRAGGPRNTIYF
TRBD1,.,TRBV4-3,18,TRBJ1-1,TGCGCCAGCAGCCACCACCCCGGGACAGGGGCGGGGGACACTGAAGCTTTCTTT,CASSHHPGTGAGDTEAFF